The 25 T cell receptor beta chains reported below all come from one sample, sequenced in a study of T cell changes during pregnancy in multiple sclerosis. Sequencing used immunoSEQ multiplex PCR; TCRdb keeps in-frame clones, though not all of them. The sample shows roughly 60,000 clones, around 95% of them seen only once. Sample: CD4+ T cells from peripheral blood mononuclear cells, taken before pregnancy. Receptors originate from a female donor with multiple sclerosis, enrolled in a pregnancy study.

DNA of the CDR3: TGTGCTAGTGGCCCCAAGGGAGGCTACCTTAATGAGCAGTTCTTC. Encoded protein: CASGPKGGYLNEQFF. The chain recombines TRBV12-5 with TRBJ2-1; D is perhaps TRBD2 (6 bases). This CDR3 region has 15 residues. Germline lookup yields CDR1 LGHNT and CDR2 FRNRAP. Trimming took off 6 bases at V and 7 bases at J, with 19 bases between the two ends.

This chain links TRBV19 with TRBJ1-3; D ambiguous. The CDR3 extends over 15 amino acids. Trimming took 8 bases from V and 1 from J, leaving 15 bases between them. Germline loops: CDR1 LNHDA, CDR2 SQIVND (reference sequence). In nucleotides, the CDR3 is TGTGCCAGTGGAGGGCCGACCCAATCTGGAAACACCATATATTTT. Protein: CASGGPTQSGNTIYF.

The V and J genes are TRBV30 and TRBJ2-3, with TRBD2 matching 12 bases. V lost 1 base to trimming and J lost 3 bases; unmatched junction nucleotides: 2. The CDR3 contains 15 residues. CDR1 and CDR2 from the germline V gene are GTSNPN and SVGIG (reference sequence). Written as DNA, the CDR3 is TGTGCCTGGAGTGAGCTAGCGGGAGGGACAGATACGCAGTATTTT. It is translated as CAWSELAGGTDTQYF.

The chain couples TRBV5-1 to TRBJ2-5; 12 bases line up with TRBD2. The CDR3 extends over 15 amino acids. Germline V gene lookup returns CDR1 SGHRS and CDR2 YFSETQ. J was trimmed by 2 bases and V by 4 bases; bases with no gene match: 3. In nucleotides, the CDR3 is TGCGCCAGCAGCATAGGACTAGCGGGACAAGAGACCCAGTACTTC. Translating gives CASSIGLAGQETQYF.

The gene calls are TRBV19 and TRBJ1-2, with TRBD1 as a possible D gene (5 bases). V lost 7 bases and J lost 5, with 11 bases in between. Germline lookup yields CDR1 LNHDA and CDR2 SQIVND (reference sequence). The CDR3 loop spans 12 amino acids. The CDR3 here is CASTDGGYGYTF. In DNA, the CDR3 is TGTGCCAGTACCGACGGGGGATATGGCTACACCTTC.

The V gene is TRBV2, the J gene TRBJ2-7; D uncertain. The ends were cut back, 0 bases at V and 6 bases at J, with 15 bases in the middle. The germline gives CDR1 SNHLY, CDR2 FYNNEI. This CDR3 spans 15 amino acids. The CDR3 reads CASSEALRGLGEQYF. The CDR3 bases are TGTGCCAGCAGTGAAGCGCTGAGAGGTCTAGGCGAGCAGTACTTC. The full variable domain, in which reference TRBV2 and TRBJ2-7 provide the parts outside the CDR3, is EPEVTQTPSHQVTQMGQEVILRCVPISNHLYFYWYRQILGQKVEFLVSFYNNEISEKSEIFDDQFSVERPDGSNFTLKIRSTKLEDSAMYFCASSEALRGLGEQYFGPGTRLTVT.

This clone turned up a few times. The CDR3 DNA reads as TGTGCCACTTGTACTAGCGGGAGTACCTACGAGCAGTACTTC. This translates into CATCTSGSTYEQYF. The V gene is TRBV10-3, the J gene TRBJ2-7, with TRBD2 matching over 11 bases. The CDR3 runs 14 residues. V dropped 10 bases and J dropped 2; count of bases not matched to a gene: 7. The germline gives CDR1 ENHRY, CDR2 SYGVKD.

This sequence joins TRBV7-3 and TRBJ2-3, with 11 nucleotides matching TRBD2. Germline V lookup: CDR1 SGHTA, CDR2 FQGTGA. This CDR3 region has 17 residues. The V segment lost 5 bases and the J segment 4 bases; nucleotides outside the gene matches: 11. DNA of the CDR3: TGTGCCAGCAGCCCCACCAGACTAGCGGGAAGCTCAGATACGCAGTATTTT. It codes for CASSPTRLAGSSDTQYF.

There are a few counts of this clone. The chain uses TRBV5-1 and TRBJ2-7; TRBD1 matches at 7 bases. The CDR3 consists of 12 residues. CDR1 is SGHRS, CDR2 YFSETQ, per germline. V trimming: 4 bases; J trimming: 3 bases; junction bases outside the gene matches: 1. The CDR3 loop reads CASSRDSYEQYF. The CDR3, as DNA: TGCGCCAGCAGCCGGGACAGCTACGAGCAGTACTTC.

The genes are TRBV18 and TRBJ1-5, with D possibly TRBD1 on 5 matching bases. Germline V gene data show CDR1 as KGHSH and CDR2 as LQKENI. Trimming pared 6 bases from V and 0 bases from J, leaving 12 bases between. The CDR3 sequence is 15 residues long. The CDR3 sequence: CASSLDNYSNQPQHF. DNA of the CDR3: TGTGCCAGCTCCCTGGACAACTATAGCAATCAGCCCCAGCATTTT. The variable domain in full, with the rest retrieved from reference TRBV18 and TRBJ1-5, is NAGVMQNPRHLVRRRGQEARLRCSPMKGHSHVYWYRQLPEEGLKFMVYLQKENIIDESGMPKERFSAEFPKEGPSILRIQQVVRGDSAAYFCASSLDNYSNQPQHFGDGTRLSIL.

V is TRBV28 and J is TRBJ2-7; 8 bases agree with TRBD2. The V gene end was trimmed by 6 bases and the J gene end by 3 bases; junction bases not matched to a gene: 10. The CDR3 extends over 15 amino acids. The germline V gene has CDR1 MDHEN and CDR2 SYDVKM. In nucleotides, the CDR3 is TGTGCCAGCAGCCCAACAGTAGCGGGACTCTACGAGCAGTACTTC. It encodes CASSPTVAGLYEQYF.

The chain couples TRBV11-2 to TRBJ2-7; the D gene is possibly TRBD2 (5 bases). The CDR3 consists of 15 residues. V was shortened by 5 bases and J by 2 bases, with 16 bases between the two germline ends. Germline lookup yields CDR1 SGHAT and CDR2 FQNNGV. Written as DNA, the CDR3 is TGTGCCAGCAGCCGGGGTCGGGCCCCGACCTACGAGCAGTACTTC. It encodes CASSRGRAPTYEQYF.

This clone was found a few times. The CDR3 DNA reads TGTGCCAGCAGGTCGTCGGGGTTGGACACTGAAGCTTTCTTT. Residues: CASRSSGLDTEAFF. This rearrangement joins TRBV6-6 to TRBJ1-1; no reliable D call. Germline CDR1 is MNHNY and CDR2 is SVGAGI (reference sequence). This CDR3 is built from 14 residues. Trimming stripped 6 bases from V and 3 bases from J, with 14 bases between.

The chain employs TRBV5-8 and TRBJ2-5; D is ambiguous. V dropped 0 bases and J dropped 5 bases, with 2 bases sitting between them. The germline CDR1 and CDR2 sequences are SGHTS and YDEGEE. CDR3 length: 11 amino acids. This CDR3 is CASSLAETQYF. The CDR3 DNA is TGTGCCAGCAGCTTGGCGGAGACCCAGTACTTC.

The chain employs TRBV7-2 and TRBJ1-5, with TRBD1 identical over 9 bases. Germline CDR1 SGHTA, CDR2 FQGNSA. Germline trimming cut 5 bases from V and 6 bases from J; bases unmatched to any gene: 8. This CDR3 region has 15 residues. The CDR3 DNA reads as TGTGCCAGCAGCGCGGGACAGGGTAGCGGTCAGCCCCAGCATTTT. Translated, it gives CASSAGQGSGQPQHF.

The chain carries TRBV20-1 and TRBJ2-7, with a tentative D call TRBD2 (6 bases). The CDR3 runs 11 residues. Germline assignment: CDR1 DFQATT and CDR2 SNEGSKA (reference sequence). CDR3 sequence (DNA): TGCAGAGCCGGGCCCGGGGGCGAGCAGTACTTC. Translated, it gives CRAGPGGEQYF.

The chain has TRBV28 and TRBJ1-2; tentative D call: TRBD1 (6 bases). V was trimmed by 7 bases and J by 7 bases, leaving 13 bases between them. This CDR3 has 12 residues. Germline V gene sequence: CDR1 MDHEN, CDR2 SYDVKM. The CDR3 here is CASKDSRRGYTF. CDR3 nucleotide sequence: TGTGCCAGCAAGGACAGTCGGCGTGGCTACACCTTC.

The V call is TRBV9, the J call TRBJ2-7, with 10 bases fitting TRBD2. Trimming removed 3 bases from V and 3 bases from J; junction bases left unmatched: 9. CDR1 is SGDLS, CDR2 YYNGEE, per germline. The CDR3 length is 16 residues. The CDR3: CASSAQLAGSLYEQYF. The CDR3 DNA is TGTGCCAGCAGCGCTCAACTAGCGGGATCCCTCTACGAGCAGTACTTC.

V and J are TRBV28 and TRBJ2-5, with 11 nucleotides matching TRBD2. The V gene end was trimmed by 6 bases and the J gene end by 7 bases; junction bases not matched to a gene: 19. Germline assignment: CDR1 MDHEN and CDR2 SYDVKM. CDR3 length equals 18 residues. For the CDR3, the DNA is TGTGCCAGCAGCCCTGGCTTAGCGGGAGGGCGCAGGGGGAGGACCCAGTACTTC. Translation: CASSPGLAGGRRGRTQYF.

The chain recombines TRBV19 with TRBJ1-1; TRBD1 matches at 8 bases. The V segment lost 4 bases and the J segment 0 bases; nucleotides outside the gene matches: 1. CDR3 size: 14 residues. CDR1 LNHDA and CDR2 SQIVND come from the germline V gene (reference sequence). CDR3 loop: CASSKDRVNTEAFF. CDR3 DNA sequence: TGTGCCAGTAGTAAGGACAGGGTGAACACTGAAGCTTTCTTT.

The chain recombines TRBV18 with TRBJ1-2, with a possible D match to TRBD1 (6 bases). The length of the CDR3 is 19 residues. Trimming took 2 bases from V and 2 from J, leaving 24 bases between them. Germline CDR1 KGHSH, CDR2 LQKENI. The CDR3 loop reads CASSPGPVQGKELNYGYTF. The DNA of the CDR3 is TGTGCCAGCTCACCAGGACCCGTCCAGGGGAAAGAGCTAAACTATGGCTACACCTTC.

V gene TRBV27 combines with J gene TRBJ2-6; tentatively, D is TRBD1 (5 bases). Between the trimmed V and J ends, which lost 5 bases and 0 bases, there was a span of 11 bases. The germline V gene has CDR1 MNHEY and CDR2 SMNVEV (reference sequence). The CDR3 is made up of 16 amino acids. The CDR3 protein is CASSRQRSSGANVLTF. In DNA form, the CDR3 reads TGTGCCAGCAGTCGACAGAGAAGCTCTGGGGCCAACGTCCTGACTTTC.

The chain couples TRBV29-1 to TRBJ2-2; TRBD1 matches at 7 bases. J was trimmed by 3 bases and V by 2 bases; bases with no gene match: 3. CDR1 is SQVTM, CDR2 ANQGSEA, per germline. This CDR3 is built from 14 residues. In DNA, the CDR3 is TGCAGCGTTGAACGGACAGGACACACCGGGGAGCTGTTTTTT. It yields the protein CSVERTGHTGELFF.

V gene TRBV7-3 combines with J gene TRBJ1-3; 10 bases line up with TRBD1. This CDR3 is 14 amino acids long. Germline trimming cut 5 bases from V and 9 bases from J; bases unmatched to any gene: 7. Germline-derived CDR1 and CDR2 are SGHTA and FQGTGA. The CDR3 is CASSPGQGSSTIYF. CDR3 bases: TGTGCCAGCAGCCCGGGACAGGGGAGCAGCACCATATATTTT. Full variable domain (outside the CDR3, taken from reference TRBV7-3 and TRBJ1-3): GAGVSQTPSNKVTEKGKYVELRCDPISGHTALYWYRQSLGQGPEFLIYFQGTGAADDSGLPNDRFFAVRPEGSVSTLKIQRTERGDSAVYLCASSPGQGSSTIYFGEGSWLTVV.

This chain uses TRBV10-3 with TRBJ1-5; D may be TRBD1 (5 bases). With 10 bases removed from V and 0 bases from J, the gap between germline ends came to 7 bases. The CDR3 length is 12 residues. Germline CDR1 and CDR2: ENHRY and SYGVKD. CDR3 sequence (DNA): TGTGCCACGCAGGGTAGCAATCAGCCCCAGCATTTT. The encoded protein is CATQGSNQPQHF.